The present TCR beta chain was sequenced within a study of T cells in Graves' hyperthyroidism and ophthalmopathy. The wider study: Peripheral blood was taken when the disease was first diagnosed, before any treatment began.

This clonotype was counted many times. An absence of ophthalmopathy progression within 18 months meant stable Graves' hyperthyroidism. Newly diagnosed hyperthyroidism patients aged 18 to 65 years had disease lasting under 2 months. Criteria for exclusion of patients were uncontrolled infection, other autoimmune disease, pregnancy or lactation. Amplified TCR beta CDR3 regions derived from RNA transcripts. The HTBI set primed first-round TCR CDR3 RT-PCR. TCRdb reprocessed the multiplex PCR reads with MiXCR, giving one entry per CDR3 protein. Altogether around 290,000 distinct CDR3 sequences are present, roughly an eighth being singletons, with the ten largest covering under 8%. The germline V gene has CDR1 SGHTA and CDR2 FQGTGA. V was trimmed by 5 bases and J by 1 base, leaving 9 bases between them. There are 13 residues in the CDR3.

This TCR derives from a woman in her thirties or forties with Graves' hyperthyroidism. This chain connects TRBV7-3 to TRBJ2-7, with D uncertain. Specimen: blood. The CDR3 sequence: CASSPDGSYEQYF. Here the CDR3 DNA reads TGTGCCAGCAGCCCGGACGGTTCCTACGAGCAGTACTTC. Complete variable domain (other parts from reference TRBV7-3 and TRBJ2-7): GAGVSQTPSNKVTEKGKYVELRCDPISGHTALYWYRQSLGQGPEFLIYFQGTGAADDSGLPNDRFFAVRPEGSVSTLKIQRTERGDSAVYLCASSPDGSYEQYFGPGTRLTVT.